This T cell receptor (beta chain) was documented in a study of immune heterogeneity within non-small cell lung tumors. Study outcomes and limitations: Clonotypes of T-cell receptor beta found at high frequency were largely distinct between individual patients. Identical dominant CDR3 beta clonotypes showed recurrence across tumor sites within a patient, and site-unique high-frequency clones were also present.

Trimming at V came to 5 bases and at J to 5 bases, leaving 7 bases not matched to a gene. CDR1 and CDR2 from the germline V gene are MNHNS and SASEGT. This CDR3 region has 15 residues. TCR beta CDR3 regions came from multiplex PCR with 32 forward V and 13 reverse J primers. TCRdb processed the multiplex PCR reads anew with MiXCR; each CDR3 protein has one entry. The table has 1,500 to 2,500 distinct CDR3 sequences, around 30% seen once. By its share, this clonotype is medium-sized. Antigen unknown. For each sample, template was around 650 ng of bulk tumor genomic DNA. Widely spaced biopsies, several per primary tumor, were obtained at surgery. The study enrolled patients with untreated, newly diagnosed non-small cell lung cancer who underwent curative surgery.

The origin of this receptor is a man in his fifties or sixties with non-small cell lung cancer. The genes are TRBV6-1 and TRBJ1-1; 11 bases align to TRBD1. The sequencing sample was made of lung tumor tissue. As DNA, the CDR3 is TGTGCCAGCAGTTCCCCGGACAGGGGGCTTACTGAAGCTTTCTTT. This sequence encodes CASSSPDRGLTEAFF.